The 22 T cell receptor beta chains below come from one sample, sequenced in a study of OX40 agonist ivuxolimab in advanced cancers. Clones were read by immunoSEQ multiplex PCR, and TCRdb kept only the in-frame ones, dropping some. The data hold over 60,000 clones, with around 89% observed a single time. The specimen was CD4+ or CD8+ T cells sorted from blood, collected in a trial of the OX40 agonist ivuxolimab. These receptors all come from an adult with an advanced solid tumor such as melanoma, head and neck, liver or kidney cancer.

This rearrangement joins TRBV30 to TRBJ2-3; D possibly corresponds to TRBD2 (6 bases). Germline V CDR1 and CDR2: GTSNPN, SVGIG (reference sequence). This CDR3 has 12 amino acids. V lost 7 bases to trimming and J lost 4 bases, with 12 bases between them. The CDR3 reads CAYSGSSDTQYF. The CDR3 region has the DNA TGTGCCTATAGCGGTAGTTCAGATACGCAGTATTTT.

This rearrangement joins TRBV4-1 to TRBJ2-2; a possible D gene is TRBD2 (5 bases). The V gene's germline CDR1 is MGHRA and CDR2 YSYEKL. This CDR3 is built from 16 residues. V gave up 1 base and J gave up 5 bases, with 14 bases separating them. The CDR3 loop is CASSQGTGRRTGELFF. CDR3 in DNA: TGCGCCAGCAGCCAAGGGACTGGCCGTAGGACCGGGGAGCTGTTTTTT.

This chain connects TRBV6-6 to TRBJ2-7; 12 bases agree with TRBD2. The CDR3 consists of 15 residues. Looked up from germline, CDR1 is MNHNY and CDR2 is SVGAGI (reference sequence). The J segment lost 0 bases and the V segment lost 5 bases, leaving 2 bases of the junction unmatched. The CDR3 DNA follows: TGTGCCAGCAGTATGGGACTAGCGGGCTCCTACGAGCAGTACTTC. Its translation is CASSMGLAGSYEQYF.

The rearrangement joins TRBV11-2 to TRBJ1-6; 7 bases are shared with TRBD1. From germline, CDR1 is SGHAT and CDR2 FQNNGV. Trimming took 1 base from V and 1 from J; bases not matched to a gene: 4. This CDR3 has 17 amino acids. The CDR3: CASSLAARGSYNSPLHF. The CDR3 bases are TGTGCCAGCAGCTTAGCTGCCAGGGGGTCCTATAATTCACCCCTCCACTTT. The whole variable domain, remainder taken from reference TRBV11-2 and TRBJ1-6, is EAGVAQSPRYKIIEKRQSVAFWCNPISGHATLYWYQQILGQGPKLLIQFQNNGVVDDSQLPKDRFSAERLKGVDSTLKIQPAKLEDSAVYLCASSLAARGSYNSPLHFGNGTRLTVT.

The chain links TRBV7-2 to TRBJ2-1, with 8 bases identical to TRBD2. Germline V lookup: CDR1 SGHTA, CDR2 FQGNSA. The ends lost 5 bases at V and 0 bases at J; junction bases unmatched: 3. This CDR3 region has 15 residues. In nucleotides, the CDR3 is TGTGCCAGCAGCCTACTAGCGGACTCCTACAATGAGCAGTTCTTC. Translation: CASSLLADSYNEQFF. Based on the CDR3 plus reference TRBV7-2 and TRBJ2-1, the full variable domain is GAGVSQSPSNKVTEKGKDVELRCDPISGHTALYWYRQSLGQGLEFLIYFQGNSAPDKSGLPSDRFSAERTGGSVSTLTIQRTQQEDSAVYLCASSLLADSYNEQFFGPGTRLTVL.

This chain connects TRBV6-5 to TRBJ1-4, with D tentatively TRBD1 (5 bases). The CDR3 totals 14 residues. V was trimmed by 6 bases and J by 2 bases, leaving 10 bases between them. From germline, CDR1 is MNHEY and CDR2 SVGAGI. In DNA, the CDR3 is TGTGCCAGCAGATCAGGGCTGACTAATGAAAAACTGTTTTTT. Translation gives CASRSGLTNEKLFF.

The CDR3 sequence: CASSLRLGGTRDTQYF. CDR3 DNA: TGTGCCAGCAGTCTCCGCCTCGGGGGGACGAGAGATACGCAGTATTTT. The chain uses TRBV28 and TRBJ2-3; TRBD2 matches at 7 bases. Unmatched junction bases numbered 13, after V lost 5 bases and J lost 5 bases. In germline, CDR1 is MDHEN, CDR2 SYDVKM. The CDR3 covers 16 residues.

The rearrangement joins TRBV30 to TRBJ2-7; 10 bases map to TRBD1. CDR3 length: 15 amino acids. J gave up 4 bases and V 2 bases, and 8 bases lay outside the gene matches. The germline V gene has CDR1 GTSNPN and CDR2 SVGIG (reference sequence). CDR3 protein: CAWSSPGQGKYEQYF. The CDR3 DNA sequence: TGTGCCTGGAGTTCGCCGGGACAGGGGAAGTACGAGCAGTACTTC.

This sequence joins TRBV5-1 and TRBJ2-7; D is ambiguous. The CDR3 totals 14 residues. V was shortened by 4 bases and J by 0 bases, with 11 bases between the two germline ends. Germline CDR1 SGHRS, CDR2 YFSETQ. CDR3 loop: CASSPGSPSYEQYF. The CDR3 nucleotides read TGCGCCAGCAGCCCTGGATCACCCTCCTACGAGCAGTACTTC.

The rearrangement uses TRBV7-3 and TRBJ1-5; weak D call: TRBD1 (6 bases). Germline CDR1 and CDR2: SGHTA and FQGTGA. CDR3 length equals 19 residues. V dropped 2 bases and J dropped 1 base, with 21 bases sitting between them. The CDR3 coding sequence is TGTGCCAGCAGCTTAGGTAGCAGGGGTAGGGCGACCAGCAATCAGCCCCAGCATTTT. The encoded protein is CASSLGSRGRATSNQPQHF.

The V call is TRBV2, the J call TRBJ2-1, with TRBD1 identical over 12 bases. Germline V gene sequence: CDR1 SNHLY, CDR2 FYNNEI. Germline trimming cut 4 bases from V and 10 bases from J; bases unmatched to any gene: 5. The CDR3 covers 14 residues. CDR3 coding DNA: TGTGCCAGCAGTGTAGGGACAGGGGGCGCGGAGCAGTTCTTC. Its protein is CASSVGTGGAEQFF.

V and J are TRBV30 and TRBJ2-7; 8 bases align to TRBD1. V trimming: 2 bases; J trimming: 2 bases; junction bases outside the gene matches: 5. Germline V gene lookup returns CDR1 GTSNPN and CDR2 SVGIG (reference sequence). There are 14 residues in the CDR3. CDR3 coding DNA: TGTGCCTGGAGTAGAGACAGGGGAGCCTACGAGCAGTACTTC. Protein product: CAWSRDRGAYEQYF.

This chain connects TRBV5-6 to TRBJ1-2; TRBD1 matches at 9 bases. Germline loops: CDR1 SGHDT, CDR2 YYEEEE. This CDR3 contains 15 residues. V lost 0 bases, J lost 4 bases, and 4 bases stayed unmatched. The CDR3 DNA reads TGTGCCAGCAGCTTGGTACAGGGGGCTGGCTATGGCTACACCTTC. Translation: CASSLVQGAGYGYTF.

The CDR3 DNA reads as TGTGCCTGGAGTGCGGGGGCATTACCAATGTCGACCGATGGCTACACCTTC. This translates into CAWSAGALPMSTDGYTF. The chain carries TRBV30 and TRBJ1-2; weak D call: TRBD1 (6 bases). This CDR3 spans 17 amino acids. V was clipped by 1 base and J by 6 bases, with 24 bases between them. From germline, CDR1 is GTSNPN and CDR2 SVGIG (reference sequence).

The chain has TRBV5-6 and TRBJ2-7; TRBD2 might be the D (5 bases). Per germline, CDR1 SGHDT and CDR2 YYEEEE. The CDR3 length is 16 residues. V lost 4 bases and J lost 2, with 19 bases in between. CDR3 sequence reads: CASSGVGMKATYEQYF. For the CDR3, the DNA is TGTGCCAGCAGCGGCGTCGGGATGAAGGCTACCTACGAGCAGTACTTC.

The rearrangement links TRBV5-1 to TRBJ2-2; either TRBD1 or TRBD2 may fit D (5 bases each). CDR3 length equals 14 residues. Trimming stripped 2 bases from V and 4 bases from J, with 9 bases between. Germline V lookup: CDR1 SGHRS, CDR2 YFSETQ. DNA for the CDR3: TGCGCCAGCAGCTTCCGGGGACCCACCGGGGAGCTGTTTTTT. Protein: CASSFRGPTGELFF.

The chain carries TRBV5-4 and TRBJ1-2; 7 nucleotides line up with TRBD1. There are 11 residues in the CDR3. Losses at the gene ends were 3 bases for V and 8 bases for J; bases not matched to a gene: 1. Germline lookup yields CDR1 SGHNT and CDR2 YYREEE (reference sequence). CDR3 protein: CASSSDRGYTF. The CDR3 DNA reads TGTGCCAGCAGCTCGGACAGGGGCTACACCTTC.

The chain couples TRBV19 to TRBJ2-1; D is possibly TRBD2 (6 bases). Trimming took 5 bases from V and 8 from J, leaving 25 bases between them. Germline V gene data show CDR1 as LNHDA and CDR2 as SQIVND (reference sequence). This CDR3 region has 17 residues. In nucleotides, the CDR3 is TGTGCCAGTAGTGGATCCGGGACTCCTCTCTTAATGGATGAGCAGTTCTTC. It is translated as CASSGSGTPLLMDEQFF.

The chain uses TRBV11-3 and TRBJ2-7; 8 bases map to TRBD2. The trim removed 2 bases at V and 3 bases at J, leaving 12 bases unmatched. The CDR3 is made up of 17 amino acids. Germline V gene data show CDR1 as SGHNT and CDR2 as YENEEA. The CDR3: CASSLYSISGTIYEQYF. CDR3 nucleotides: TGTGCCAGCAGCTTATACTCCATTAGCGGGACCATCTACGAGCAGTACTTC.

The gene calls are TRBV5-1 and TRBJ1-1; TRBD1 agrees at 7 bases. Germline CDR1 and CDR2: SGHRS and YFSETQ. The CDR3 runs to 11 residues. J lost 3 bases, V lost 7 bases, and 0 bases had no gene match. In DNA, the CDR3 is TGCGCCAGCCAGGGGGACACTGAAGCTTTCTTT. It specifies CASQGDTEAFF.

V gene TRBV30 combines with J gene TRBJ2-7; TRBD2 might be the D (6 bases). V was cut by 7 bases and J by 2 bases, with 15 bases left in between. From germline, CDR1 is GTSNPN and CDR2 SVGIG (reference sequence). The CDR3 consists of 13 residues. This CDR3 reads CASSGAIPYEQYF. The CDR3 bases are TGTGCCTCGTCGGGAGCCATACCCTACGAGCAGTACTTC.

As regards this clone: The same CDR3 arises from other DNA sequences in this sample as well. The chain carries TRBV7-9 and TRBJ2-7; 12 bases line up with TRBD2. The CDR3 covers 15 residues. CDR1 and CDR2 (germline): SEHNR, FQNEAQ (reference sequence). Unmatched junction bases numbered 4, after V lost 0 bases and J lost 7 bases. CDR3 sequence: CASSLAGLAGGEQYF. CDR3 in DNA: TGTGCCAGCAGCTTAGCGGGTCTAGCGGGAGGGGAGCAGTACTTC.